These T cell receptor beta chains were read from a single sample in a study of control samples from healthy donors and cancer patients. Sequencing was performed with immunoSEQ multiplex PCR; in TCRdb, only in-frame clones are kept and a portion is missing. This sample has 100,000 to 150,000 clones, with roughly 90% found just once. What was sequenced was blood. These TCRs come from a man aged 18 to 35 in good health. The CDR3 runs from the conserved cysteine through the conserved F or W. Each record gives: J gene, clone size, V gene, D gene, CDR3 DNA, CDR3 protein. The D gene is left open where the match is weak. Where a row states a size, it is once, few, many or the class of an expanded clone; other rows omit it.

J: TRBJ2-3; size: .; V: TRBV11-1; D: .; DNA: TGTGCCAGCAGCCCCAGTACTAGCCAACCCACAGATACGCAGTATTTT; CDR3: CASSPSTSQPTDTQYF
J: TRBJ1-4; size: .; V: TRBV16; D: .; DNA: TGTGCCAGCAGCACTTACAGGGTGACTAATGAAAAACTGTTTTTT; CDR3: CASSTYRVTNEKLFF
J: TRBJ1-2; size: once; V: TRBV11-2; D: .; DNA: TGTGCCAGCAGCTTAGGAGGGGACAACTATGGCTACACCTTC; CDR3: CASSLGGDNYGYTF
J: TRBJ1-1; size: .; V: TRBV28; D: .; DNA: TGTGCCAGCAGTTCCGCCGGGACACCAGTTAACACTGAAGCTTTCTTT; CDR3: CASSSAGTPVNTEAFF
J: TRBJ1-6; size: .; V: TRBV5-1; D: .; DNA: TGCGCCAGCAGCTTAGGTAGCTATAATTCACCCCTCCACTTT; CDR3: CASSLGSYNSPLHF
J: TRBJ2-5; size: .; V: TRBV10-2; D: TRBD1; DNA: TGCGCCAGCAGTGTCTACAGGGGCAAAGAGACCCAGTACTTC; CDR3: CASSVYRGKETQYF
J: TRBJ2-2; size: .; V: TRBV6-6; D: .; DNA: TGTGCCAGCAGTTACTCGAGCCGCAACACCGGGGAGCTGTTTTTT; CDR3: CASSYSSRNTGELFF
J: TRBJ1-1; size: .; V: TRBV6-6; D: TRBD1; DNA: TGTGCCAGCAGCGATGGGACAGGGTCGTACACTGAAGCTTTCTTT; CDR3: CASSDGTGSYTEAFF
J: TRBJ1-2; size: .; V: TRBV21-1; D: .; DNA: TGTGCCAGTGACGGAGATGGTGATGGCTACACCTTC; CDR3: CASDGDGDGYTF
J: TRBJ2-3; size: .; V: TRBV19; D: TRBD1; DNA: TGTGCCAGTAGTGACGGGACAGTCACAGATACGCAGTATTTT; CDR3: CASSDGTVTDTQYF
J: TRBJ2-7; size: .; V: TRBV6-1; D: .; DNA: TGTGCCAGCAGTGAAATGGTGGCAGGGGACGAGCAGTACTTC; CDR3: CASSEMVAGDEQYF
J: TRBJ2-7; size: .; V: TRBV29-1; D: .; DNA: TGCAGCGCCGGGCGAGGGGGGGGATACGAGCAGTACTTC; CDR3: CSAGRGGGYEQYF
J: TRBJ1-6; size: .; V: TRBV30; D: .; DNA: TGTGCCTGGAGTGTTAGGCAAGGGGCTCTGGGTAATTCACCCCTCCACTTT; CDR3: CAWSVRQGALGNSPLHF
J: TRBJ1-3; size: .; V: TRBV30; D: .; DNA: TGTGCCTGGAGACGGGACGGATACTCTGGAAACACCATATATTTT; CDR3: CAWRRDGYSGNTIYF
J: TRBJ1-2; size: .; V: TRBV19; D: TRBD1; DNA: TGTGCCAGTAGTACTCGACAGGGCTTGAACTATGGCTACACCTTC; CDR3: CASSTRQGLNYGYTF
J: TRBJ1-1; size: .; V: TRBV19; D: TRBD1; DNA: TGTGCCACCGGACGGACAGGGGATGGATTGGGTGAAGCTTTCTTT; CDR3: CATGRTGDGLGEAFF
J: TRBJ2-3; size: .; V: TRBV24-1; D: .; DNA: TGTGCCACCAGTGCCCTGGGGTCAGGGTCTGATACGCAGTATTTT; CDR3: CATSALGSGSDTQYF
J: TRBJ2-7; size: .; V: TRBV11-2; D: .; DNA: TGTGCCAGCAGCTATGGGGGTGGCCTTAAGGAGCAGTACTTC; CDR3: CASSYGGGLKEQYF